The clone carrying this T cell receptor (beta chain) came up a few times. Germline V gene sequence: CDR1 LNHDA, CDR2 SQIVND (reference sequence). V shed 1 base and J shed 4 bases, with 5 bases lying between them. This CDR3 is 13 amino acids long. The data belong to a study of naive and memory T cell subsets. An equimolar mix of two oligonucleotides served as the beta constant-region primer for TRBC1 and TRBC2. TCRdb called the UMI-ligation and nested PCR reads again in MiXCR, with one record for every CDR3 protein. The sample shows 150,000 or so distinct CDR3 sequences, about 18% of them seen only once.

The sequence derives from a human donor in good health. The chain joins TRBV19 to TRBJ2-1, with D hard to call. Sequencing was carried out using naive CD4+ T cells from blood. CDR3 coding DNA: TGTGCCAGTAGTATAGGGGATTACAATGAGCAGTTCTTC. Translation gives CASSIGDYNEQFF.